This T cell receptor (beta chain) stems from a study of T cells in Graves' hyperthyroidism and ophthalmopathy. Study-wide findings and caveats: Appearing also in blood were most of the thyroid clonotypes expanded above 0.001. From stable hyperthyroidism, ophthalmopathy was set apart by a 13 V-J model.

Patients between 18 and 65 years old had hyperthyroidism, newly diagnosed and lasting under 2 months. It was 8 to 10 ml of fresh peripheral blood that supplied the PBMCs. Researchers took RNA transcripts and amplified the TCR beta CDR3 regions from them. HTBI primers were used for first-round RT-PCR of the TCR CDR3. From the multiplex PCR reads, TCRdb called clonotypes with MiXCR, one entry per CDR3 protein. The table lists over 650,000 distinct CDR3 sequences, around 17% of them singletons. Trimming took off 3 bases at V and 7 bases at J, with 13 bases between the two ends. CDR3 size: 14 residues. CDR1 LGHDT and CDR2 YNNKEL come from the germline V gene (reference sequence). This clonotype was picked up many times. Its antigen is unknown.

The specimen sequenced was blood. The TCR originated in a man younger than 35 with Graves' hyperthyroidism. The rearrangement links TRBV3-1 to TRBJ2-1; perhaps TRBD2 as D (5 bases). The CDR3 nucleotides read TGTGCCAGCAGCCAGGAGGTGGGATGGAATGAGCAGTTCTTC. Amino acids: CASSQEVGWNEQFF.